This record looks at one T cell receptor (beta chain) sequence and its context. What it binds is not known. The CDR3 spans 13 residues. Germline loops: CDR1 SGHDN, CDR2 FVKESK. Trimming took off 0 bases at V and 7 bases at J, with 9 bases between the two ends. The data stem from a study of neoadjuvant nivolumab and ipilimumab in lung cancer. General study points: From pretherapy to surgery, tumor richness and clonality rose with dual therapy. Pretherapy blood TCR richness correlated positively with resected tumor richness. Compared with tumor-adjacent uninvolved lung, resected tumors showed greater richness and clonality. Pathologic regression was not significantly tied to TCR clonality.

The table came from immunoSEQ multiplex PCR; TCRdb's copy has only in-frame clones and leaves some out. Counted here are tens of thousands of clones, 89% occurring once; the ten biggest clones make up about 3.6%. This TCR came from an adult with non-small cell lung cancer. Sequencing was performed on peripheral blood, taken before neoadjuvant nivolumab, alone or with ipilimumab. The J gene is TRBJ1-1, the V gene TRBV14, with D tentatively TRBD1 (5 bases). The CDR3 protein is CASSQDRRGEAFF. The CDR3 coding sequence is TGTGCCAGCAGCCAAGACAGGAGGGGTGAAGCTTTCTTT.